These T cell receptor beta chains were read from a single sample in a study of blood T cell repertoires in COVID-19. Profiling relied on immunoSEQ multiplex PCR, and the TCRdb table lists in-frame clones only, not all of them. The sample holds roughly 300,000 clones; about 87% are singletons and the top ten take 1.5%. Sequencing used peripheral blood. These receptors originate from a woman aged 40 to 50 who had recovered from COVID-19. The conserved cysteine and the conserved F or W are not part of the CDR3 here.

V	CDR3
TRBV5-1	ASSLDPGANNSPLH
TRBV6-5	ASSTDSSYEQY
TRBV6-5	ASSPYDRGPYGYT
TRBV6-5	ASSLIDRAGYT
TRBV5-6	ASSLPPAGGRETQY
TRBV6-5	ASSSSDTSYEQY
TRBV18	ASSQGQIAYEQY
TRBV7-9	ASSLEYSNQPQH
TRBV19	ASRRPGMNTEAF
TRBV12-1	ASSPRSEGGEEKNTEAF
TRBV9	ASSPGTRYEQY
TRBV30	AWSVNYEQY
TRBV6-5	ASSYLDRGSEQY
TRBV5-4	ASREDRGLIYGYT
TRBV30	AWSVPDRGNQPQH
TRBV7-9	ASSSLGAHRAKDIQY
TRBV7-2	ASSRRDRGYEQY
TRBV11-3	ASSFRQGANYGYT
TRBV19	ASRLDRWNTEAF
TRBV20-1	SARRNYGYT
TRBV7-2	ASSLMRQINYGYT
TRBV29-1	SVATGDIQY
TRBV7-9	ASRGPNTDTQY
TRBV28	ASSSLAGGTTDTQY
TRBV9	ASSKSRENTEAF
TRBV18	ASSPPLPSGTTDTQY
TRBV7-9	ASSLEAGGYEQY
TRBV6-6	ASSKGAPNYGYT
TRBV9	ASSPRGSSYNEQF
TRBV9	ASSAALRHRGANTEAF
TRBV11-3	ASSTHNEQF
TRBV5-1	ASSPRTGGNGYT
TRBV10-2	ASRDRDQPQH
TRBV29-1	SVASRGEQY
TRBV5-1	ASRPNTGNTEAF
TRBV6-4	ASSAGTGRT
TRBV24-1	ATSGGGLGNQPQH
TRBV3-1/TRBV3-2	ASSLRGGETQY
TRBV6-1	ASSESQNSPLH
TRBV7-8	ASSLIGSGVDTEAF
TRBV5-6	ASSPTGTFYGYT
TRBV7-2	ASSLPRDRGTTNEKLF
TRBV4-1	ASSQGQHNEKLF
TRBV9	ASGGIRTDTQY
TRBV11-2	ASSLVTTQETQY
TRBV9	ASSPGDRFIYGYT
TRBV7-8	ASSLLLRIEPQH
TRBV13	ASSPARGNNEQF
TRBV2	ASRNPQGLGDQPQH
TRBV5-1	ASNEGGEQETQY
TRBV5-1	ASSFPSTRETQY
TRBV6-5	ASSYSRGGDTEAF
TRBV7-9	ASSSGEFYQPQH
TRBV20-1	SASLQNYGYT
TRBV29-1	SGRGTAQGPEAF